This record concerns one TCR beta chain sequence. The data belong to a study of T cell changes during pregnancy in multiple sclerosis. The V end was cut by 4 bases, the J end by 5 bases, with 6 bases between. The CDR3 spans 12 residues. CDR1 and CDR2 (germline): MNHEY, SVGAGI. Assay used: immunoSEQ multiplex PCR; TCRdb lists only in-frame clones, some missing. The profile shows 20,000 to 25,000 clones, approximately 86% of them singletons. This sample comprised CD8+ T cells from peripheral blood mononuclear cells, obtained in the first trimester of pregnancy. The V and J genes are TRBV6-5 and TRBJ1-5; no clear D. This clonotype was obtained from a female donor in good health, enrolled as a control in a pregnancy study. The CDR3, as DNA: TGTGCCAGCAGTTCCCCGGATCAGCCCCAGCATTTT. Translated: CASSSPDQPQHF.